The 8 T cell receptor beta chains listed next were all sequenced from one sample in a study of regulatory T cells in long-lasting Graves disease. Noted time point: newly diagnosed GD, antithyroid drugs for less than 3 months. PBMC RNA served as the TCR library source. The authors built TCR beta libraries using iRepertoire HTBI primers and Arm-PCR of CDR3 regions. TCRdb re-derived calls from the multiplex PCR reads in MiXCR, one entry per CDR3 protein. The repertoire consists of fewer than 550,000 distinct CDR3 sequences, with more than 15% occurring once and the leading ten covering 20% to 25%. This sample also belongs to another study, concerning T cells in Graves' hyperthyroidism and ophthalmopathy.

Sequenced here: peripheral blood mononuclear cells (PBMCs), sampled at new diagnosis, from a patient treated with antithyroid drugs. All receptors come from a woman aged 35-65 years with Graves disease.

The table lists this clonotype with many counts. The chain links TRBV20-1 to TRBJ2-5, with D tentatively TRBD2 (6 bases). Trimming left V 2 bases short and J 1 base short, with 11 bases between. Per germline, CDR1 DFQATT and CDR2 SNEGSKA (reference sequence). This CDR3 region has 14 residues. CDR3 protein: CSARRRGAQETQYF. In nucleotides, the CDR3 is TGCAGTGCTAGACGGAGGGGAGCCCAAGAGACCCAGTACTTC.

Ten or more counts support this clonotype. J is TRBJ1-5 and V is TRBV6-1; tentative D call: TRBD1 (5 bases). Germline-derived CDR1 and CDR2 are MNHNS and SASEGT. The CDR3 runs to 14 residues. Trimming pared 4 bases from V and 6 bases from J, leaving 13 bases between. The CDR3 DNA sequence: TGTGCCAGCAGTGTAGGAGGGGCAGGTCAGCCCCAGCATTTT. Its protein is CASSVGGAGQPQHF.

This clonotype appeared many times. This chain connects TRBV18 to TRBJ1-1, with D possibly matching TRBD1 (6 bases). The CDR3 extends over 14 amino acids. Trimming pared 6 bases from V and 0 bases from J, leaving 11 bases between. The germline gives CDR1 KGHSH, CDR2 LQKENI. CDR3 amino acids: CASSETGLNTEAFF. The CDR3 DNA sequence: TGTGCCAGCTCCGAGACAGGATTGAACACTGAAGCTTTCTTT.

V gene TRBV7-8 combines with J gene TRBJ1-3, with D maybe TRBD1 (5 bases). The CDR3 totals 14 residues. V was trimmed by 6 bases and J by 4 bases, leaving 13 bases between them. Germline V CDR1 and CDR2: SGHVS, FQNEAQ. The CDR3 DNA sequence: TGTGCCAGCAGATCAGGGCTGGGGGGAAACACCATATATTTT. Its translation is CASRSGLGGNTIYF.

This clonotype was recorded at least ten times. The genes are TRBV4-2 and TRBJ1-2; D call uncertain. The germline gives CDR1 LGHNA, CDR2 YNFKEQ. There are 13 residues in the CDR3. Deletions cut 0 bases from V and 5 bases from J, with 7 bases between. This chain's CDR3 is CASSQDMLYGYTF. The CDR3 DNA sequence: TGTGCCAGCAGCCAAGATATGTTATATGGCTACACCTTC.

The V gene is TRBV9, the J gene TRBJ1-2; D unclear. The CDR3 spans 11 residues. V lost 7 bases, J lost 7 bases, and 11 bases lay in between. The V gene's germline CDR1 is SGDLS and CDR2 YYNGEE. CDR3 nucleotides: TGTGCCAGCGGCTCATGGGCTGGCTACACCTTC. Residues: CASGSWAGYTF.

The gene calls are TRBV2 and TRBJ2-1; 10 positions match TRBD1. Per the germline V gene, CDR1 is SNHLY and CDR2 is FYNNEI. Trimming at V came to 6 bases and at J to 2 bases, leaving 7 bases not matched to a gene. The CDR3 is made up of 16 amino acids. CDR3 DNA: TGTGCCAGCAGCCCCGGACAGGGGGGAGCCTACAATGAGCAGTTCTTC. This sequence encodes CASSPGQGGAYNEQFF.

The table lists this clonotype with many counts. This chain connects TRBV7-9 to TRBJ1-5; 7 bases are shared with TRBD1. This CDR3 region has 13 residues. CDR1 and CDR2 from the germline V gene are SEHNR and FQNEAQ (reference sequence). V lost 5 bases, J lost 6 bases, and 4 bases stayed unmatched. This CDR3 is CASSRTGVQPQHF. CDR3 coding DNA: TGTGCCAGCAGCCGAACAGGGGTTCAGCCCCAGCATTTT. The full variable domain, rest sourced from reference TRBV7-9 and TRBJ1-5, is DTGVSQNPRHKITKRGQNVTFRCDPISEHNRLYWYRQTLGQGPEFLTYFQNEAQLEKSRLLSDRFSAERPKGSFSTLEIQRTEQGDSAMYLCASSRTGVQPQHFGDGTRLSIL.